Below, 26 T cell receptor beta chains from the same sample are listed, as sequenced in a study of cytomegalovirus exposure and HLA in healthy donors. The PCR used 60 Vbeta and 13 Jbeta primers. Clones were read by immunoSEQ multiplex PCR, and TCRdb kept only the in-frame ones, dropping some. In the table there are roughly 200,000 clones, about 13% of which are singletons. Sequenced sample: PBMCs. These receptors came from a man aged 50-59 years in good health and CMV-seropositive.

This clone occurred a few times. This chain links TRBV27 with TRBJ1-6; 7 positions match TRBD1. CDR3 length equals 14 residues. V trimming: 6 bases; J trimming: 6 bases; junction bases outside the gene matches: 5. Germline values: CDR1 MNHEY, CDR2 SMNVEV (reference sequence). CDR3 in amino acids: CASRRQGGNSPLHF. The DNA for the CDR3 is TGTGCCAGCAGGCGACAGGGCGGTAATTCACCCCTCCACTTT.

The J gene is TRBJ2-7, the V gene TRBV6-6; TRBD1 matches 7 bases. The CDR3 totals 15 residues. The V gene's germline CDR1 is MNHNY and CDR2 SVGAGI (reference sequence). Trimming removed 6 bases from V and 4 bases from J; junction bases left unmatched: 12. The CDR3 DNA sequence: TGTGCCAGCAGCCCAAACCGGGACAGCGCATACGAGCAGTACTTC. Translation gives CASSPNRDSAYEQYF.

V gene TRBV7-3 combines with J gene TRBJ2-1; 8 nucleotides match TRBD1. CDR1 is SGHTA and CDR2 is FQGTGA in the germline V gene. V trimming: 4 bases; J trimming: 3 bases; junction bases outside the gene matches: 17. The CDR3 contains 19 residues. The CDR3 region is CASSSSQHGGDRFYNEQFF. CDR3 nucleotides: TGTGCCAGCAGCTCCAGCCAGCACGGAGGGGACAGGTTCTACAATGAGCAGTTCTTC.

This clone has just a few counts. The chain links TRBV5-4 to TRBJ2-7; TRBD1 matches 7 bases. J lost 7 bases, V lost 4 bases, and 8 bases had no gene match. This CDR3 spans 13 amino acids. Germline CDR1 SGHNT, CDR2 YYREEE (reference sequence). The CDR3: CASSPTGVREQYV. CDR3 bases: TGTGCCAGCAGCCCTACAGGGGTGAGAGAGCAGTACGTC.

The chain joins TRBV11-3 to TRBJ1-2; tentative D call: TRBD1 (5 bases). This CDR3 is 12 amino acids long. The ends were cut back, 5 bases at V and 2 bases at J, with 6 bases in the middle. The V gene's germline CDR1 is SGHNT and CDR2 YENEEA. In DNA form, the CDR3 reads TGTGCCAGCAGCAGACAGAACTATGGCTACACCTTC. Translating gives CASSRQNYGYTF.

This clone occurred a few times. V usage is TRBV29-1 and J usage is TRBJ1-1; 7 nucleotides agree with TRBD1. Trimming cost V 6 bases and J 0 bases; bases outside gene matches: 7. Germline V CDR1 and CDR2: SQVTM, ANQGSEA. The CDR3 length is 14 residues. The CDR3 DNA reads TGCAGCGTCCCGGGACAGAGTATGAACACTGAAGCTTTCTTT. Protein sequence: CSVPGQSMNTEAFF. Full variable domain (missing parts from reference TRBV29-1 and TRBJ1-1): SAVISQKPSRDICQRGTSLTIQCQVDSQVTMMFWYRQQPGQSLTLIATANQGSEATYESGFVIDKFPISRPNLTFSTLTVSNMSPEDSSIYLCSVPGQSMNTEAFFGQGTRLTVV.

The sample holds a few counts of this clone. The chain is built from TRBV7-2 and TRBJ2-1, with D tentatively TRBD2 (7 bases). Germline values: CDR1 SGHTA, CDR2 FQGNSA. The V end was cut by 0 bases, the J end by 7 bases, with 10 bases between. The length of the CDR3 is 14 residues. The CDR3 protein is CASSLAGGLNEQFF. CDR3 coding DNA: TGTGCCAGCAGCTTAGCGGGGGGGCTAAATGAGCAGTTCTTC.

This clone appeared a few times. The genes are TRBV5-1 and TRBJ1-4; no reliable D call. There are 15 residues in the CDR3. The germline V gene has CDR1 SGHRS and CDR2 YFSETQ. V was cut by 1 base and J by 4 bases, with 11 bases left in between. CDR3 region: CASSLRTGVNEKLFF. CDR3 coding DNA: TGCGCCAGCAGCTTGAGGACGGGAGTTAATGAAAAACTGTTTTTT.

The V gene is TRBV29-1, the J gene TRBJ1-5; TRBD1 agrees at 7 bases. Germline CDR1 is SQVTM and CDR2 is ANQGSEA. J was trimmed by 0 bases and V by 1 base; bases with no gene match: 3. The CDR3 contains 15 residues. CDR3 nucleotides: TGCAGCGTTGAAGGGACAGGCAATAGCAATCAGCCCCAGCATTTT. This codes for CSVEGTGNSNQPQHF.

This clone was counted between two and nine times. The chain is built from TRBV27 and TRBJ2-1; D may be TRBD2 (6 bases). V lost 6 bases and J lost 1, with 10 bases in between. The CDR3 has 14 amino acids. Germline assignment: CDR1 MNHEY and CDR2 SMNVEV (reference sequence). The DNA for the CDR3 is TGTGCCAGCAGCCCTGCGGGATCCTACAATGAGCAGTTCTTC. It is translated as CASSPAGSYNEQFF.

This clone has more than one count but fewer than ten. The chain links TRBV9 to TRBJ2-3; TRBD1 matches at 9 bases. Trimming removed 6 bases from V and 1 base from J; junction bases left unmatched: 6. Germline-derived CDR1 and CDR2 are SGDLS and YYNGEE. This CDR3 has 15 residues. The CDR3 loop is CASTTGGAGTDTQYF. The CDR3 DNA follows: TGTGCCAGCACAACAGGGGGCGCTGGCACAGATACGCAGTATTTT.

This chain uses TRBV27 with TRBJ2-6; D gene uncertain. Germline V gene sequence: CDR1 MNHEY, CDR2 SMNVEV (reference sequence). The CDR3 covers 13 residues. V was shortened by 3 bases and J by 3 bases, with 3 bases between the two germline ends. DNA for the CDR3: TGTGCCAGCAGTTTCAATGGGGCCAACGTCCTGACTTTC. It translates to CASSFNGANVLTF. Together with reference TRBV27 and TRBJ2-6, the CDR3 gives the full variable domain: EAQVTQNPRYLITVTGKKLTVTCSQNMNHEYMSWYRQDPGLGLRQIYYSMNVEVTDKGDVPEGYKVSRKEKRNFPLILESPSPNQTSLYFCASSFNGANVLTFGAGSRLTVL.

The genes are TRBV19 and TRBJ1-1; TRBD1 matches at 7 bases. V dropped 6 bases and J dropped 4; count of bases not matched to a gene: 8. There are 14 residues in the CDR3. Germline V gene data show CDR1 as LNHDA and CDR2 as SQIVND (reference sequence). The CDR3 loop reads CASSIGTVGTEAFF. CDR3 DNA sequence: TGTGCCAGTAGCATCGGGACAGTGGGCACTGAAGCTTTCTTT.

The chain uses TRBV10-3 and TRBJ1-1; D call uncertain. The CDR3 spans 14 residues. In germline, CDR1 is ENHRY, CDR2 SYGVKD. V was clipped by 3 bases and J by 1 base, with 9 bases between them. The CDR3: CAISDETPNTEAFF. The CDR3 DNA reads as TGTGCCATCAGTGACGAAACACCGAACACTGAAGCTTTCTTT.

The chain is built from TRBV6-4 and TRBJ1-1, with 11 bases that match TRBD1. Germline-derived CDR1 and CDR2 are MRHNA and SNTAGT. The CDR3 has 15 amino acids. The V and J ends lost 6 bases and 3 bases, in that order; junction bases with no gene match: 6. The CDR3 loop is CASRMDRGRDTEAFF. DNA for the CDR3: TGTGCCAGCAGGATGGACAGGGGGCGCGACACTGAAGCTTTCTTT.

The chain uses TRBV15 and TRBJ2-4; no reliable D call. This CDR3 comprises 12 residues. The V end was cut by 4 bases, the J end by 6 bases, with 7 bases between. Germline loops: CDR1 LNHNV, CDR2 YYDKDF (reference sequence). The CDR3 sequence is CATSTYRNIQYF. In DNA, the CDR3 is TGTGCCACCAGCACTTATCGAAACATTCAGTACTTC.

This clone was counted only a few times. The chain uses TRBV7-9 and TRBJ2-1, with 7 bases identical to TRBD1. The CDR3 runs to 14 residues. The germline gives CDR1 SEHNR, CDR2 FQNEAQ (reference sequence). V trimming: 6 bases; J trimming: 7 bases; junction bases outside the gene matches: 9. CDR3 coding DNA: TGTGCCAGCAGTTCAGGGGGTCCGGAGAATGAGCAGTTCTTC. Translation: CASSSGGPENEQFF.

This chain links TRBV2 with TRBJ2-3; 7 bases match TRBD1. Trimming cost V 10 bases and J 0 bases; bases outside gene matches: 7. This CDR3 is 14 amino acids long. Germline V CDR1 and CDR2: SNHLY, FYNNEI. CDR3: CANNWDRSTDTQYF. The DNA for the CDR3 is TGTGCCAACAATTGGGACAGAAGCACAGATACGCAGTATTTT.

A few counts support this clone. The rearrangement uses TRBV5-6 and TRBJ2-7; a possible D gene is TRBD2 (5 bases). Looked up from germline, CDR1 is SGHDT and CDR2 is YYEEEE. CDR3 length equals 17 residues. Deletions cut 0 bases from V and 3 bases from J, with 19 bases between. CDR3 bases: TGTGCCAGCAGCTTGGCGGGATCTCTTTCAAACGGCTACGAGCAGTACTTC. Its translation: CASSLAGSLSNGYEQYF.

This chain links TRBV6-1 with TRBJ1-5, with D hard to call. The germline V and J ends were trimmed by 4 bases and 5 bases, with 9 bases remaining between them. Per the germline V gene, CDR1 is MNHNS and CDR2 is SASEGT. This CDR3 comprises 13 residues. In nucleotides, the CDR3 is TGTGCCAGCAGTGTTGAGCTGGATCAGCCCCAGCATTTT. As protein: CASSVELDQPQHF.

The chain couples TRBV4-1 to TRBJ2-3; 11 bases map to TRBD1. The CDR3 totals 18 residues. V lost 0 bases, J lost 8 bases, and 13 bases stayed unmatched. CDR1 and CDR2 (germline): MGHRA, YSYEKL. In DNA form, the CDR3 reads TGCGCCAGCAGCCAAGACCCCCCGGGACAGGGGGGACGGGGTACGCAGTATTTT. It encodes CASSQDPPGQGGRGTQYF.

This clone was counted a few times. This chain joins TRBV19 and TRBJ1-1; 12 bases fit TRBD1. The junction had 9 bases not matched to a gene; V was cut back by 5 bases and J by 11 bases. The CDR3 is made up of 14 amino acids. CDR1 is LNHDA and CDR2 is SQIVND in the germline V gene (reference sequence). CDR3 sequence: CASSPPGQGATAFF. The CDR3 nucleotides are TGTGCCAGTAGTCCCCCGGGACAGGGGGCGACTGCTTTCTTT.

This clone has more than one count but fewer than ten. The chain links TRBV5-4 to TRBJ2-3; D is perhaps TRBD1 (5 bases). This CDR3 is built from 14 residues. Germline lookup yields CDR1 SGHNT and CDR2 YYREEE (reference sequence). Trimming left V 2 bases short and J 5 bases short, with 12 bases between. As DNA, the CDR3 is TGTGCCAGCAGCTTTAGGCAGGGTAGAGATACGCAGTATTTT. This gives the protein CASSFRQGRDTQYF.

Only a few counts were recorded for this clone. CDR3 amino acids: CASSPGGTGYNSPLHF. In DNA form, the CDR3 reads TGTGCCAGCAGCCCCGGAGGGACGGGCTATAATTCACCCCTCCACTTT. The V gene is TRBV5-4, the J gene TRBJ1-6; D is possibly TRBD1 (5 bases). From germline, CDR1 is SGHNT and CDR2 YYREEE (reference sequence). The V and J ends lost 4 bases and 3 bases respectively, with 14 bases between them. The CDR3 runs 16 residues.

This clone was seen a few times. This chain uses TRBV9 with TRBJ1-2; TRBD1 aligns across 7 bases. V lost 0 bases and J lost 3; bases outside the gene matches: 2. From germline, CDR1 is SGDLS and CDR2 YYNGEE. There are 14 residues in the CDR3. CDR3 residues: CASSVAGTDYGYTF. CDR3 nucleotide sequence: TGTGCCAGCAGCGTAGCAGGGACAGACTATGGCTACACCTTC.

The chain is built from TRBV19 and TRBJ2-5, with TRBD1 matching over 11 bases. V lost 10 bases to trimming and J lost 5 bases; unmatched junction nucleotides: 9. The CDR3 covers 14 residues. Germline values: CDR1 LNHDA, CDR2 SQIVND (reference sequence). CDR3 DNA: TGTGCCACCAGGGACAGGGGGGTGGTGGAGACCCAGTACTTC. This encodes CATRDRGVVETQYF.